The source of this T cell receptor beta chain is a study of blood T cell repertoires in COVID-19. With 4 bases removed from V and 7 bases from J, the gap between germline ends came to 11 bases. This CDR3 spans 13 amino acids. Germline V gene sequence: CDR1 ENHRY, CDR2 SYGVKD. Under the authors' procedure: Scientists estimated how many nucleated cells there were by amplifying reference gene primers. Profiling relied on immunoSEQ multiplex PCR, and the TCRdb table lists in-frame clones only, not all of them. V and J calls and clone size follow that table, whereas D and trimming were derived from the DNA. The table shows tens of thousands of clones, with roughly nine tenths occurring only once. This clone has more than one count but fewer than ten.

The TCR was taken from a man aged 65-85 years with active or convalescent COVID-19. V gene TRBV10-3 combines with J gene TRBJ1-5; TRBD1 might be the D (6 bases). The sample was peripheral blood. CDR3 bases: TGTGCCATCAGTGGGGGGCCAGGACAGCCCCAGCATTTT. It translates to CAISGGPGQPQHF.